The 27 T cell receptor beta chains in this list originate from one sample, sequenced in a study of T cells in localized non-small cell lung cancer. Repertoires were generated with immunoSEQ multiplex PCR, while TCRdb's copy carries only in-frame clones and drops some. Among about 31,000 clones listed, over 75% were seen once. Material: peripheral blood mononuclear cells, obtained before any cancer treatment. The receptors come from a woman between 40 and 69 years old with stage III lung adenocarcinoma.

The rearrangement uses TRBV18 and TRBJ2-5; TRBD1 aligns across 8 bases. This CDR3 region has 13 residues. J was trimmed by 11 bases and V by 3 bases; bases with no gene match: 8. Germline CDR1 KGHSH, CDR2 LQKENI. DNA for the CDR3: TGTGCCAGCTCACCTGGGGACAGGTCTCAGCAGTACTTC. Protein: CASSPGDRSQQYF.

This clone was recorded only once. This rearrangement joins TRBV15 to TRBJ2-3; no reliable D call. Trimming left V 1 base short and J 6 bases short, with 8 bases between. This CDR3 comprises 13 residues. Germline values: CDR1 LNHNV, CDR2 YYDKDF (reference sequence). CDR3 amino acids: CATSRVYGDTQYF. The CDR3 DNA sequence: TGTGCCACCAGCAGAGTCTACGGGGATACGCAGTATTTT.

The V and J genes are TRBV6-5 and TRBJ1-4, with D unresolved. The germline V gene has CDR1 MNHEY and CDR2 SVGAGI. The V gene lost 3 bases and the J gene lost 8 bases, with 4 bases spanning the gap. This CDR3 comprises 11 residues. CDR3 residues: CASSYAEKLFF. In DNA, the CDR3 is TGTGCCAGCAGTTATGCGGAAAAACTGTTTTTT.

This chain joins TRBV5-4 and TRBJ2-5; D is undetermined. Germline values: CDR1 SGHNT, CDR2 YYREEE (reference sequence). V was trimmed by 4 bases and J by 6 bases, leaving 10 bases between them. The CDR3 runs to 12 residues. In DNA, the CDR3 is TGTGCCAGCAGCGGCCCTAGTCAGACCCAGTACTTC. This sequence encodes CASSGPSQTQYF.

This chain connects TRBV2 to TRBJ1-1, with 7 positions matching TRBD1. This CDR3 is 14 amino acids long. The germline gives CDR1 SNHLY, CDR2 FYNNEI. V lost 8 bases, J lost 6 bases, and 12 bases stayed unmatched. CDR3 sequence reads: CASVTSGGWPEAFF. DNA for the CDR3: TGTGCCAGCGTGACATCAGGGGGTTGGCCTGAAGCTTTCTTT.

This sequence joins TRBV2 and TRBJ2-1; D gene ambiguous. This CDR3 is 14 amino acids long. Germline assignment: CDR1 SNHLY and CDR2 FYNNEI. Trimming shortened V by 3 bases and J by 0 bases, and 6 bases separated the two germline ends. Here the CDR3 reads CASSDLGSYNEQFF. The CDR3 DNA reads TGTGCCAGCAGTGATTTGGGCTCCTACAATGAGCAGTTCTTC.

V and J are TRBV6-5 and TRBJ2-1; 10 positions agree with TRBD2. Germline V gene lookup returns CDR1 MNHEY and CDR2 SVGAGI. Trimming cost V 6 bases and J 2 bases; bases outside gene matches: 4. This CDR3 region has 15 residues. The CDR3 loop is CASSPLAGAYNEQFF. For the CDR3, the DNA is TGTGCCAGCAGCCCTCTAGCGGGAGCCTACAATGAGCAGTTCTTC.

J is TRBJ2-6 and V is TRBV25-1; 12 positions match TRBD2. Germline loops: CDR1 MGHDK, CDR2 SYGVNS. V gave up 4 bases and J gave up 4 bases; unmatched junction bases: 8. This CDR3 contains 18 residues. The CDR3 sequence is CASSVTSGSASGANVLTF. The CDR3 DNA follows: TGTGCCAGCAGTGTGACTAGCGGGAGCGCCTCCGGGGCCAACGTCCTGACTTTC.

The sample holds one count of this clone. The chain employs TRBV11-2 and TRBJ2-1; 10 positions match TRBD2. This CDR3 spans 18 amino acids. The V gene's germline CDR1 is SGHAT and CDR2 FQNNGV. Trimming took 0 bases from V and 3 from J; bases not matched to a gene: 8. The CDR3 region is CASSLDHGASGGYNEQFF. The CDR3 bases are TGTGCCAGCAGCTTAGATCACGGCGCTAGCGGGGGCTACAATGAGCAGTTCTTC.

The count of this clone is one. CDR3 in amino acids: CASSPRTGTDTQYF. CDR3 DNA sequence: TGTGCCAGCAGCCCTAGGACAGGCACAGATACGCAGTATTTT. V is TRBV11-3 and J is TRBJ2-3; D is possibly TRBD1 (6 bases). Trimming pared 5 bases from V and 1 base from J, leaving 10 bases between. CDR3 length: 14 residues. From germline, CDR1 is SGHNT and CDR2 YENEEA.

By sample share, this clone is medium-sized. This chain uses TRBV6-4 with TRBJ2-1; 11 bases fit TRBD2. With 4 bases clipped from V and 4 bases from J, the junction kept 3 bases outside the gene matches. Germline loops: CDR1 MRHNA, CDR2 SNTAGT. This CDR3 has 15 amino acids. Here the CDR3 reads CASSATSGDYNEQFF. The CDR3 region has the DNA TGTGCCAGCAGTGCGACTAGCGGGGATTACAATGAGCAGTTCTTC.

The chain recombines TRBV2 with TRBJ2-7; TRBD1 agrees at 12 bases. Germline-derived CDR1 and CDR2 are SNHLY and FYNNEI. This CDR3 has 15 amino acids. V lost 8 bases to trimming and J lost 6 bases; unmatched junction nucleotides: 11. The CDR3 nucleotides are TGTGCCAGCGCTCCCGGGACAGGGGGCTTCGGCGAGCAGTACTTC. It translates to CASAPGTGGFGEQYF.

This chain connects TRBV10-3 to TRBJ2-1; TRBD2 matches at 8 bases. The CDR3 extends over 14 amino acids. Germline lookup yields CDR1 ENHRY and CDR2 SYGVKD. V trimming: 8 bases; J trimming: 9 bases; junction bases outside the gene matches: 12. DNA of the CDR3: TGTGCCATCGATTCGGGACTAGTAGGAGGTGAGCAGTTCTTC. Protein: CAIDSGLVGGEQFF.

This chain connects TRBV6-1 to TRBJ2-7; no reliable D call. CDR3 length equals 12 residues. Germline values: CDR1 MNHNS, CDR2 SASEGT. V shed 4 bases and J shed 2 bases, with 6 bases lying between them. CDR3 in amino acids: CASSGITYEQYF. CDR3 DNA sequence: TGTGCCAGCAGTGGCATCACCTACGAGCAGTACTTC.

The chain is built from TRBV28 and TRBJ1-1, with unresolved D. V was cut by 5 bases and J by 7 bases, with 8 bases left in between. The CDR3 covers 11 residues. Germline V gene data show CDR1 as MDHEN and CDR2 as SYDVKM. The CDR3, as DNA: TGTGCCAGCAGTCGGACGGATGAAGCTTTCTTT. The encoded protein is CASSRTDEAFF.

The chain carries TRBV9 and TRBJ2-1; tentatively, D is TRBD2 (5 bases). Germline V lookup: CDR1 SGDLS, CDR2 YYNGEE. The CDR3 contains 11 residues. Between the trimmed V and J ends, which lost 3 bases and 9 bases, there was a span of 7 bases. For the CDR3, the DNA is TGTGCCAGCAGCGCTAGCAGTGAGCAGTTCTTC. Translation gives CASSASSEQFF. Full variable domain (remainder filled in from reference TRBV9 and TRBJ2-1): DSGVTQTPKHLITATGQRVTLRCSPRSGDLSVYWYQQSLDQGLQFLIQYYNGEERAKGNILERFSAQQFPDLHSELNLSSLELGDSALYFCASSASSEQFFGPGTRLTVL.

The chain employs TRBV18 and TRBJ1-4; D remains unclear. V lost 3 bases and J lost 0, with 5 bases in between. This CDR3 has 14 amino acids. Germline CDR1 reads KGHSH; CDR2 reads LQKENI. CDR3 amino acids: CASSPGATNEKLFF. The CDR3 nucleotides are TGTGCCAGCTCACCGGGTGCAACTAATGAAAAACTGTTTTTT.

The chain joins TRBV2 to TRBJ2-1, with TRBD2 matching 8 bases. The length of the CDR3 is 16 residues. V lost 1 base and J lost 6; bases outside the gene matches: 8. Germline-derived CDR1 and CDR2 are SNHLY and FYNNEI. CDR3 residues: CASSEVVTSVVNEQFF. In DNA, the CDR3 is TGTGCCAGCAGTGAAGTGGTGACTAGCGTAGTCAATGAGCAGTTCTTC.

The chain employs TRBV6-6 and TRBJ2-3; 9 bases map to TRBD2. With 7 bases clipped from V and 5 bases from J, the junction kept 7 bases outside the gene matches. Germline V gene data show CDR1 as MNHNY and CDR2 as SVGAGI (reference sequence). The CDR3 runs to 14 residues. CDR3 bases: TGTGCCAGCAAGAGAGGAGCGGGAGGAGATACGCAGTATTTT. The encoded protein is CASKRGAGGDTQYF.

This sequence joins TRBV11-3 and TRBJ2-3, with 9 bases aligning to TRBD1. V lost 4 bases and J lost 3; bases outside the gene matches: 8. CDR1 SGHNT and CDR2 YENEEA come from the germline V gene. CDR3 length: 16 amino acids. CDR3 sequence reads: CASSSRTGESTDTQYF. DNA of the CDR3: TGTGCCAGCAGCTCACGGACAGGGGAGTCAACAGATACGCAGTATTTT.

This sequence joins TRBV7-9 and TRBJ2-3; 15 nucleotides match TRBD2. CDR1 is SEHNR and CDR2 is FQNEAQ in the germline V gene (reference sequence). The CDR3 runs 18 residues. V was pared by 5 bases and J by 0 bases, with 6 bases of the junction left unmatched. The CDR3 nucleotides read TGTGCCAGCAGCCCCGGGACTAGCGGGGGGCCTAGCACAGATACGCAGTATTTT. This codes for CASSPGTSGGPSTDTQYF.

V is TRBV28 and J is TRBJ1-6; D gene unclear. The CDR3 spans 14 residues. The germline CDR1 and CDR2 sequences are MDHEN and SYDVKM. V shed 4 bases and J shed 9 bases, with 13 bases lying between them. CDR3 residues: CASSSGIRFSPLHF. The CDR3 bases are TGTGCCAGCAGTTCGGGCATACGTTTTTCACCCCTCCACTTT.

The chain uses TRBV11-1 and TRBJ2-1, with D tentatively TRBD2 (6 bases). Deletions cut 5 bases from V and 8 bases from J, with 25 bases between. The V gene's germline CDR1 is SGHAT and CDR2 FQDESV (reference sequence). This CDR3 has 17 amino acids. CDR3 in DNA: TGTGCCAGCAGCCACTCCCCGGCTAGCGCGCGCCTCGATGAGCAGTTCTTC. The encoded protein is CASSHSPASARLDEQFF.

The CDR3 spells CASSLEGVRNEQFF. CDR3 nucleotides: TGCGCCAGCAGCTTAGAAGGGGTTCGGAATGAGCAGTTCTTC. The chain combines TRBV5-1 with TRBJ2-1, with a possible D match to TRBD1 (5 bases). The CDR3 has 14 residues. V dropped 2 bases and J dropped 7 bases, with 13 bases sitting between them. CDR1 and CDR2 (germline): SGHRS, YFSETQ.

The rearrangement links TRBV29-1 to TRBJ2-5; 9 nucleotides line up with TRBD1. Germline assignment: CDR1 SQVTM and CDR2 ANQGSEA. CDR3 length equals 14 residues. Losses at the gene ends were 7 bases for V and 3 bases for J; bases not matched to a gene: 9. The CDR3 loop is CSAFTGGHEETQYF. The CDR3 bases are TGCAGCGCATTTACAGGGGGCCATGAAGAGACCCAGTACTTC.

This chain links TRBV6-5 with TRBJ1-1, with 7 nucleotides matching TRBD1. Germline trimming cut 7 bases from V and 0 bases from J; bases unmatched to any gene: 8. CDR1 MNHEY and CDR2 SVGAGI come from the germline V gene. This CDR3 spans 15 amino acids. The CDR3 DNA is TGTGCCAGCACCCAGGGGGTTCAAATGAACACTGAAGCTTTCTTT. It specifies CASTQGVQMNTEAFF.

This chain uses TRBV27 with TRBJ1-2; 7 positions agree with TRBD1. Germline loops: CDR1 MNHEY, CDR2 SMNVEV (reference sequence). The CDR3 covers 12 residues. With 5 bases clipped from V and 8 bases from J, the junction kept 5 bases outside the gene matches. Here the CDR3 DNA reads TGTGCCAGCAGTATAGGGGGCCGAGGCTACACCTTC. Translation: CASSIGGRGYTF.